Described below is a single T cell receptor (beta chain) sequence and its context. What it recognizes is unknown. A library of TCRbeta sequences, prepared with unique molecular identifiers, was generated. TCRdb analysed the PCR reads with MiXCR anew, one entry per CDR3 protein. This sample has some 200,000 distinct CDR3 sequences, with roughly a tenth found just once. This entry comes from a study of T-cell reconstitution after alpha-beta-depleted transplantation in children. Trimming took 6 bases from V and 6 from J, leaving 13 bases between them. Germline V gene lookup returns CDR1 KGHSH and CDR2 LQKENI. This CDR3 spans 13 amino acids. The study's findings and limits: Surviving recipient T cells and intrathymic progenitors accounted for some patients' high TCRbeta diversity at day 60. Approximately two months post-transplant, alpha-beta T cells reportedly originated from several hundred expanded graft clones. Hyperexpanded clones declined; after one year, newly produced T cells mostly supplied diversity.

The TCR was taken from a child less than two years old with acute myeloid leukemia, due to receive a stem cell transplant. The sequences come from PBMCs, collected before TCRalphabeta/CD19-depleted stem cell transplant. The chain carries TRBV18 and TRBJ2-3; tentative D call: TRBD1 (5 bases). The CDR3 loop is CASSPTWGDTQYF. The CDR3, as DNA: TGTGCCAGCTCCCCTACCTGGGGCGATACGCAGTATTTT.